This entry concerns a single T cell receptor beta chain. Its matching antigen is unknown. This sample's treatment: approximately nine-day PBMC culture with coronavirus spike peptide pools or control peptides (ViraFEST assay). Positive PCR dates covered March to December 2020, before US Alpha, Beta and Delta variants. Sequenced with the Oncomine TCR Beta short-read assay was DNA taken from cultured CD4+ T cells. TCRdb reprocessed the PCR reads with MiXCR, giving one entry per CDR3 protein. The sample shows approximately 15,000 distinct CDR3 sequences, 45% to 65% of them seen only once. The data were obtained in a study of vaccination and CD4 T cells after COVID-19. Study-wide context: Convalescent patients gave post-COVID blood a median about 100 days post-diagnosis, range 35 to 161. Notes on the study in general: In convalescent patients, a median around 87% of post-vaccine SARS-CoV-2-reactive clones appeared only after vaccination. Convalescent patients' vaccine-specific clones were spike mono-reactive in 304 of 307 cases.

Germline values: CDR1 MNHNS, CDR2 SASEGT. CDR3 length equals 13 residues. The V and J ends lost 3 bases and 7 bases, in that order; junction bases with no gene match: 4. The gene calls are TRBV6-1 and TRBJ1-2; 8 nucleotides agree with TRBD1. The receptor's source is a human donor who had recovered from COVID-19. The material sequenced was CD4+ T cells from blood, cultured in vitro. In nucleotides, the CDR3 is TGTGCCAGCAGTGACAGGGGGCGGAGTGGCTACACCTTC. Translated, it gives CASSDRGRSGYTF.